These 4 T cell receptor beta chains were all obtained from the same sample, sequenced in a study of CD8+CD57+ T cells in acquired aplastic anemia. TCR beta VDJ and CDR3 profiling used genomic DNA as template. MiXCR, run by TCRdb on the reads, gives a single entry per CDR3 protein. Counted here are about 120,000 distinct CDR3 sequences, 50% to 60% occurring once; the ten biggest clones make up 25% to 35%. Patients who underwent sequencing had shown CD8+CD57+ cell expansion by flow cytometry. The sequencing sample was made of sorted CD4+, CD8+, or CD8+CD57+ T cells (not recorded which) from PBMCs. These receptors came from a human donor with aplastic anemia.

The gene calls are TRBV12-3 or TRBV12-4 and TRBJ1-2; TRBD1 matches 7 bases. The J segment lost 1 base and the V segment lost 6 bases, leaving 5 bases of the junction unmatched. The CDR3 runs 14 residues. CDR3: CASRGTAINYGYTF. In DNA, the CDR3 is TGTGCCAGCAGGGGGACAGCGATTAACTATGGCTACACCTTC.

The DNA of the CDR3 is TGCAGCGTTGAGTCAGGGGTCGGCGAGCAGTACTTC. It encodes CSVESGVGEQYF. J is TRBJ2-7 and V is TRBV29-1; possible D gene TRBD1, 6 bases. V was pared by 3 bases and J by 6 bases, with 12 bases between. The germline V gene has CDR1 SQVTM and CDR2 ANQGSEA. This CDR3 region has 12 residues.

This clonotype appeared once. The chain uses TRBV19 and TRBJ2-2; D not resolved. V was cut by 6 bases and J by 2 bases, with 13 bases left in between. Germline CDR1 LNHDA, CDR2 SQIVND (reference sequence). CDR3 length: 15 residues. The CDR3 protein is CASSKGRFNTGELFF. CDR3 sequence (DNA): TGTGCCAGTAGCAAGGGAAGGTTCAACACCGGGGAGCTGTTTTTT.

This clonotype was seen just once. This chain links TRBV11-2 with TRBJ2-1; 7 nucleotides agree with TRBD2. Germline V gene data show CDR1 as SGHAT and CDR2 as FQNNGV. The CDR3 is made up of 15 amino acids. Trimming at V came to 1 base and at J to 7 bases, leaving 7 bases not matched to a gene. CDR3 region: CASSLVAGRENEQFF. DNA of the CDR3: TGTGCCAGCAGCTTAGTTGCGGGGAGGGAAAATGAGCAGTTCTTC.